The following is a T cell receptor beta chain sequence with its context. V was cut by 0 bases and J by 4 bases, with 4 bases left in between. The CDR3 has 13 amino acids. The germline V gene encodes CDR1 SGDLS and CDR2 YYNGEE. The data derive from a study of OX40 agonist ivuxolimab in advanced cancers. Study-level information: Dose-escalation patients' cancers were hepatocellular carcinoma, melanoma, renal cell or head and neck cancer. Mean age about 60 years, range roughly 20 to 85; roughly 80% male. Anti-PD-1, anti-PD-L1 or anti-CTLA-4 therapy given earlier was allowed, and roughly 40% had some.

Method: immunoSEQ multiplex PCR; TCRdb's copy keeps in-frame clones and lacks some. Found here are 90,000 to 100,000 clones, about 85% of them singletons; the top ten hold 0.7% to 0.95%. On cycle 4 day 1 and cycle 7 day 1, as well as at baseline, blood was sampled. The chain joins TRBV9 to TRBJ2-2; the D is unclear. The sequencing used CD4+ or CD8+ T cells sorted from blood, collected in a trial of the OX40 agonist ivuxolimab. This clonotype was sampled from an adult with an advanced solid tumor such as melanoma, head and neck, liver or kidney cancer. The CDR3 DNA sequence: TGTGCCAGCAGCGTAGGCCCCACCGGGGAGCTGTTTTTT. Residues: CASSVGPTGELFF.